This TCR beta chain derives from a study of shared clonotypes between healthy human individuals. Overall study results and limits: It was only blood that was sampled, and tissue repertoires likely differ. Non-shared clonotypes showed lower generation probabilities than clonotypes common to all four donors.

CDR1 SGHRS and CDR2 YFSETQ come from the germline V gene. The CDR3 extends over 13 amino acids. The V end lost 0 bases, the J end lost 6 bases, and 9 bases lay between the germline ends. Sequencing used immunoSEQ multiplex PCR; TCRdb keeps in-frame clones, though not all of them. The sample records nearly 1 million clones, 76% being singletons. About this clone: The antigen remains undetermined.

The CD4+ fraction was divided into a CD45RA+ naive subset and a CD45RA-negative memory subset. This receptor was identified in a man younger than 35 in good health. The V call is TRBV5-1, the J call TRBJ1-1; D uncertain. The sequenced sample consisted of memory CD4+ T cells sorted from blood. Specified subset: CD45RA-negative fraction. The CDR3 is CASSLVPGSEAFF. DNA for the CDR3: TGCGCCAGCAGCTTGGTCCCCGGGTCTGAAGCTTTCTTT.